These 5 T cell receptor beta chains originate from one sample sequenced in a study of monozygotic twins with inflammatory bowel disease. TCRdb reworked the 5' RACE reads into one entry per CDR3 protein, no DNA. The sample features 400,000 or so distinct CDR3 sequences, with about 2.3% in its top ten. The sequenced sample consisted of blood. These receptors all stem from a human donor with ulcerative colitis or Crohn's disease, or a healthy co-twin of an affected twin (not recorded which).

CDR3 in amino acids: CASSFTGGKKFF. J is TRBJ2-1 and V is TRBV6-5; TCRdb selects TRBD1, and the lack of DNA leaves this call unchecked. This CDR3 is built from 12 residues. CDR1 MNHEY and CDR2 SVGAGI come from the germline V gene.

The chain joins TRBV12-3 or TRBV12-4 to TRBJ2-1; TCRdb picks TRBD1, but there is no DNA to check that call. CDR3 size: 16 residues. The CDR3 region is CASSLATGASTDEQFF.

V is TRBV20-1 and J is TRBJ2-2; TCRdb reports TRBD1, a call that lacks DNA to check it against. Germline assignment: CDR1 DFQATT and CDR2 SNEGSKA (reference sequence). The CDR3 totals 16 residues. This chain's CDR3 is CSAPPEASPDTGELFF.

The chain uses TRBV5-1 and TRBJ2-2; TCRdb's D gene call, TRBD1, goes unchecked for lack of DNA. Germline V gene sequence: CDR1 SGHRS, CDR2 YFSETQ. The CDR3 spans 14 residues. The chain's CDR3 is CASNQGGNTGELFF.

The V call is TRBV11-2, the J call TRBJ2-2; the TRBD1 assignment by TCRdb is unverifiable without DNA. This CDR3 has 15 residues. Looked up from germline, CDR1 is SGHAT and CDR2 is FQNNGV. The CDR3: CASSSGQGSNGELFF. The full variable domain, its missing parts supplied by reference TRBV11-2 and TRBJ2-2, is EAGVAQSPRYKIIEKRQSVAFWCNPISGHATLYWYQQILGQGPKLLIQFQNNGVVDDSQLPKDRFSAERLKGVDSTLKIQPAKLEDSAVYLCASSSGQGSNGELFFGEGSRLTVL.